This passage covers 8 T cell receptor beta chains from one sample sequenced in a study of early T cells in non-severe SARS-CoV-2 infection. MiXCR, applied by TCRdb to the 5' RACE reads, yields one record per CDR3 protein. The table has 35,000 to 50,000 distinct CDR3 sequences, 20% to 25% seen once. The source material was whole blood, sampled at baseline. These receptors were collected from an adult who was a healthcare worker with PCR-confirmed SARS-CoV-2 infection or an uninfected control (not recorded which).

The chain carries TRBV7-6 and TRBJ1-1; D unresolved. This CDR3 comprises 13 residues. CDR1 and CDR2 from the germline V gene are SGHVS and FNYEAQ. The V end lost 1 base, the J end lost 1 base, and 4 bases lay between the germline ends. CDR3 in amino acids: CASSLVGNTEAFF. The CDR3 DNA is TGTGCCAGCAGCTTAGTCGGGAACACTGAAGCTTTCTTT.

The V gene is TRBV20-1, the J gene TRBJ2-7; D remains ambiguous. Germline CDR1 and CDR2: DFQATT and SNEGSKA (reference sequence). Trimming cost V 4 bases and J 2 bases, with 9 bases left between them. This CDR3 has 12 amino acids. In DNA form, the CDR3 reads TGCAGTGCTAAGGACGGAGCCTACGAGCAGTACTTC. It is translated as CSAKDGAYEQYF.

This clonotype appeared a few times. CDR3 nucleotide sequence: TGTGCCAGCAGCCGCCGAATGTCGCAGGCAAACATTCAGTACTTC. It codes for CASSRRMSQANIQYF. The chain joins TRBV3-2 to TRBJ2-4. TRBV3-2 is a recognized pseudogene. This CDR3 is built from 15 residues.

V and J are TRBV7-6 and TRBJ1-4; D is ambiguous. The germline V gene has CDR1 SGHVS and CDR2 FNYEAQ. Trimming removed 5 bases from V and 5 bases from J, with 15 bases in between. The CDR3 loop spans 15 amino acids. Written as DNA, the CDR3 is TGTGCCAGCAGCCTAGAGGCGGCATACAATGAAAAACTGTTTTTT. This gives the protein CASSLEAAYNEKLFF.

This clonotype was picked up a small number of times. The chain's CDR3 is CASTTDTSYEQYF. CDR3 sequence (DNA): TGTGCCAGCACTACGGACACCTCCTACGAGCAGTACTTC. This chain connects TRBV7-2 to TRBJ2-7, with TRBD1 as a possible D gene (5 bases). CDR3 length: 13 residues. The V gene's germline CDR1 is SGHTA and CDR2 FQGNSA. V gave up 7 bases and J gave up 0 bases, with 10 bases separating them.

This clonotype occurred many times. The CDR3 DNA is TGTGCCAGCAGCTTGGGGACAGGGGGGGCCAAAAACATTCAGTACTTC. This codes for CASSLGTGGAKNIQYF. V usage is TRBV5-4 and J usage is TRBJ2-4, with 10 positions matching TRBD1. Germline V gene sequence: CDR1 SGHNT, CDR2 YYREEE (reference sequence). This CDR3 spans 16 amino acids. Trimming at V came to 0 bases and at J to 1 base, leaving 1 base not matched to a gene.

V gene TRBV13 combines with J gene TRBJ2-7; TRBD2 matches at 9 bases. The CDR3 length is 15 residues. Germline trimming cut 5 bases from V and 2 bases from J; bases unmatched to any gene: 7. From germline, CDR1 is PRHDT and CDR2 FYEKMQ (reference sequence). CDR3 sequence: CASSTHSGGPYEQYF. CDR3 DNA sequence: TGTGCCAGCAGCACTCATAGCGGGGGACCCTACGAGCAGTACTTC.

CDR3 in DNA: TGTGCCAGCAGCTCCCTGGGGGAGAAGAACACCGGGGAGCTGTTTTTT. It is translated as CASSSLGEKNTGELFF. The chain links TRBV12-3 or TRBV12-4 to TRBJ2-2; TRBD1 or TRBD2 may be the D gene (5 bases each). V lost 6 bases to trimming and J lost 1 base, with 15 bases between them. This CDR3 has 16 residues.